The present entry profiles one TCR beta chain with its context. Its antigen is not identified. This sample is part of a study of cytomegalovirus exposure and HLA in healthy donors. Looking at the study overall: Early released data comprised 80 million to 100 million unique TCRs from HLA-typed donors.

Findings of the study overall: TRBV6-2, TRBV6-3 and other indistinguishable V segments were excluded. TCR beta V- and J-gene trimming was later associated with a missense DCLRE1C variant.

This CDR3 spans 15 amino acids. CDR1 and CDR2 (germline): GTSNPN, SVGIG (reference sequence). J was trimmed by 8 bases and V by 3 bases; bases with no gene match: 12. Primers included in the PCR were 60 Vbeta and 13 Jbeta primers. Authors' methods: As a later analysis found, there were approximately 80 million unique TCR beta chains, of which approximately 10 million were shared. Profiled with immunoSEQ multiplex PCR; TCRdb holds only in-frame clones, not every one. V and J calls and clone size are given by that table; D and trimming were obtained from the DNA. The profile shows under 200,000 clones, about 78% of them singletons.

This sequence joins TRBV30 and TRBJ1-4, with 7 bases fitting TRBD1. Sequenced input: PBMCs. This TCR was sampled from a man in his forties in good health and CMV-seronegative. Here the CDR3 reads CAWRYWRGRYEKLFF. DNA for the CDR3: TGTGCCTGGAGATATTGGAGGGGGCGGTACGAAAAACTGTTTTTT.